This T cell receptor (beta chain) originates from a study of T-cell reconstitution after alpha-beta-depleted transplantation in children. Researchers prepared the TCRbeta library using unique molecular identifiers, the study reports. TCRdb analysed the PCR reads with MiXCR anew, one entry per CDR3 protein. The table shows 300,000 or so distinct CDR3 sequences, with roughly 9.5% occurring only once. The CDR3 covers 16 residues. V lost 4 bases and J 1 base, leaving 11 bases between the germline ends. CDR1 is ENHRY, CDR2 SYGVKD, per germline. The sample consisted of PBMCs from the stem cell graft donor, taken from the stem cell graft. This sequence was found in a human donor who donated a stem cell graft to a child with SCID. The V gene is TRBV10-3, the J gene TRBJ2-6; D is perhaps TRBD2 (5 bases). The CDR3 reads CAISGGKTSGANVLTF. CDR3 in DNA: TGTGCCATCAGTGGAGGGAAAACTTCTGGGGCCAACGTCCTGACTTTC.